Presented here are 28 T cell receptor beta chains from one specimen sequenced in a study of CD8 T cells in ankylosing spondylitis. TCRdb used MiXCR to reprocess the 5' RACE reads, holding one entry per CDR3 protein. Here the sample spans around 150,000 distinct CDR3 sequences, 40% to 50% being singletons. The sequencing sample was made of synovial fluid, either unsorted or a sorted T cell fraction (not recorded which). These receptors were taken from a male donor with ankylosing spondylitis.

V is TRBV27 and J is TRBJ2-1; D might be TRBD1 (5 bases). V lost 8 bases to trimming and J lost 9 bases, with 23 bases between them. Germline values: CDR1 MNHEY, CDR2 SMNVEV (reference sequence). The CDR3 has 15 amino acids. Here the CDR3 reads CASAGRGRVVGEQFF. CDR3 bases: TGTGCCAGCGCTGGTAGGGGCAGGGTGGTAGGTGAGCAGTTCTTC.

In its sample, this clonotype was seen a few times. This chain links TRBV6-6 with TRBJ2-7; D not certain. V was pared by 0 bases and J by 3 bases, with 3 bases between. Germline V gene sequence: CDR1 MNHNY, CDR2 SVGAGI (reference sequence). The CDR3 consists of 12 residues. CDR3 sequence reads: CASSYSDYEQYF. In DNA form, the CDR3 reads TGTGCCAGCAGTTACTCGGACTACGAGCAGTACTTC.

This clonotype was observed a handful of times. This chain joins TRBV29-1 and TRBJ2-7; D uncertain. There are 13 residues in the CDR3. In germline, CDR1 is SQVTM, CDR2 ANQGSEA. Trimming cost V 3 bases and J 1 base, with 10 bases left between them. In nucleotides, the CDR3 is TGCAGCGTTGATTTAGTAGGATCCTACGAGCAGTACTTC. Protein sequence: CSVDLVGSYEQYF.

The V call is TRBV20-1, the J call TRBJ2-1; 9 bases agree with TRBD2. Germline values: CDR1 DFQATT, CDR2 SNEGSKA (reference sequence). Unmatched junction bases numbered 13, after V lost 0 bases and J lost 1 base. The length of the CDR3 is 19 residues. CDR3 coding DNA: TGCAGTGCTAGAGATCCCGCCATACATAGCGGGAGTTCCTACAATGAGCAGTTCTTC. Its translation: CSARDPAIHSGSSYNEQFF.

This clonotype was detected only a few times. This chain connects TRBV6-2 or TRBV6-3 to TRBJ2-1, with D perhaps TRBD2 (6 bases). CDR1 and CDR2 (germline): MNHEY, SVGEGT. V was trimmed by 5 bases and J by 3 bases, leaving 14 bases between them. The CDR3 consists of 15 residues. The CDR3 loop reads CASSPGLTDYNEQFF. CDR3 nucleotides: TGTGCCAGCAGTCCCGGACTAACCGACTACAATGAGCAGTTCTTC.

The chain joins TRBV28 to TRBJ1-2, with D unresolved. The germline CDR1 and CDR2 sequences are MDHEN and SYDVKM. This CDR3 contains 11 residues. The CDR3 DNA reads TGTGCACTCGGAACCCAGCGCGGCTACACCTTC. Translating gives CALGTQRGYTF.

The rearrangement uses TRBV4-1 and TRBJ1-1, with D unresolved. CDR3 size: 13 residues. V was shortened by 4 bases and J by 7 bases, with 13 bases between the two germline ends. Germline CDR1 is MGHRA and CDR2 is YSYEKL. The CDR3 nucleotides are TGCGCCAGCAGCCCACCCCGATATGGTGAAGCTTTCTTT. Translated, it gives CASSPPRYGEAFF.

This clonotype was observed a handful of times. The rearrangement joins TRBV23-1 to TRBJ2-1, with D possibly matching TRBD2 (6 bases). TRBV23-1 is marked as an open reading frame, function uncertain. The V and J ends lost 0 bases and 2 bases respectively, with 11 bases between them. The length of the CDR3 is 16 residues. This CDR3 is CASSQSSSGPYNEQFF. The CDR3 DNA reads as TGCGCCAGCAGTCAATCGAGTAGCGGTCCCTACAATGAGCAGTTCTTC.

The gene calls are TRBV18 and TRBJ2-5; D remains unclear. In germline, CDR1 is KGHSH, CDR2 LQKENI. The CDR3 length is 11 residues. Between the trimmed V and J ends, which lost 5 bases and 5 bases, there was a span of 6 bases. The CDR3 spells CASSSRETQYF. In nucleotides, the CDR3 is TGTGCCAGCTCAAGTCGGGAGACCCAGTACTTC.

The chain has TRBV5-1 and TRBJ2-7, with D maybe TRBD2 (5 bases). V was clipped by 4 bases and J by 0 bases, with 17 bases between them. Germline V lookup: CDR1 SGHRS, CDR2 YFSETQ. The CDR3 length is 16 residues. DNA for the CDR3: TGCGCCAGCAGCGGTCCTTTGGGGAGATTCTCCTACGAGCAGTACTTC. This sequence encodes CASSGPLGRFSYEQYF.

This clonotype was picked up a small number of times. At one end, the junction sequence differs from germline, possibly due to a read error. V usage is TRBV3-1 and J usage is TRBJ2-3; D remains ambiguous. The CDR3 spans 12 residues. Germline V gene sequence: CDR1 LGHDT, CDR2 YNNKEL (reference sequence). Here the CDR3 DNA reads TGTGCCAGCAGCCAAGATGAACTGACGCTGGATTTT. Its protein product is CASSQDELTLDF.

The chain recombines TRBV27 with TRBJ1-5, with 8 positions matching TRBD1. From germline, CDR1 is MNHEY and CDR2 SMNVEV (reference sequence). The CDR3 sequence is 17 residues long. Losses at the gene ends were 2 bases for V and 7 bases for J; bases not matched to a gene: 13. The CDR3 bases are TGTGCCAGCAGTTTAATCGGCGCCAGGGGGCAAGGACAGCCCCAGCATTTT. The encoded protein is CASSLIGARGQGQPQHF.

The V call is TRBV27, the J call TRBJ2-1; D perhaps matches TRBD2 (6 bases). The V end lost 10 bases, the J end lost 4 bases, and 14 bases lay between the germline ends. The CDR3 has 13 residues. The germline V gene has CDR1 MNHEY and CDR2 SMNVEV (reference sequence). The chain's CDR3 is CATLFGSYNEQFF. The CDR3 DNA reads as TGTGCCACCCTCTTCGGGAGTTACAATGAGCAGTTCTTC.

The chain is built from TRBV5-1 and TRBJ2-1; D might be TRBD2 (5 bases). Germline V gene data show CDR1 as SGHRS and CDR2 as YFSETQ. V was cut by 4 bases and J by 0 bases, with 8 bases left in between. The CDR3 sequence is 14 residues long. The CDR3 DNA is TGCGCCAGCAGCCCGGGGAGCTCCTACAATGAGCAGTTCTTC. Translated, it gives CASSPGSSYNEQFF.

The chain combines TRBV4-1 with TRBJ2-2, with TRBD2 identical over 8 bases. The J segment lost 6 bases and the V segment lost 2 bases, leaving 8 bases of the junction unmatched. CDR1 is MGHRA and CDR2 is YSYEKL in the germline V gene. The CDR3 is 16 amino acids. CDR3: CASSQPTSGFAGELFF. CDR3 nucleotide sequence: TGCGCCAGCAGCCAACCCACTAGCGGCTTTGCCGGGGAGCTGTTTTTT.

The gene calls are TRBV4-3 and TRBJ2-1; maybe TRBD2 (5 bases). The CDR3 has 18 amino acids. V gave up 0 bases and J gave up 0 bases, with 15 bases separating them. The V gene's germline CDR1 is LGHNA and CDR2 YSLEER. CDR3 region: CASSQDLLMGVSYNEQFF. DNA for the CDR3: TGCGCCAGCAGCCAAGATTTACTTATGGGAGTCTCCTACAATGAGCAGTTCTTC.

The chain recombines TRBV6-2 or TRBV6-3 with TRBJ1-2; possibly TRBD1 for D (5 bases). The CDR3 extends over 15 amino acids. The germline V gene encodes CDR1 MNHEY and CDR2 SVGEGT. V lost 6 bases and J 4 bases, leaving 18 bases between the germline ends. In DNA form, the CDR3 reads TGTGCCAGCAGCCAAGGACACGACCGCATCTATGGCTACACCTTC. This translates into CASSQGHDRIYGYTF.

The chain is built from TRBV12-3 or TRBV12-4 and TRBJ1-2; D unclear. V was clipped by 6 bases and J by 6 bases, with 20 bases between them. There are 15 residues in the CDR3. The CDR3 sequence is CASSRPQSLPHGYTF. In nucleotides, the CDR3 is TGTGCCAGCAGCAGGCCTCAATCTCTACCCCATGGCTACACCTTC.

This clonotype has at least ten counts. This sequence joins TRBV6-1 and TRBJ2-1, with 8 bases lining up with TRBD2. The CDR3 is made up of 16 amino acids. The germline V gene has CDR1 MNHNS and CDR2 SASEGT. V shed 4 bases, J shed 7 bases, and the junction held 12 bases outside the gene matches. CDR3 protein: CASSGAGTSLGNEQFF. The CDR3 DNA is TGTGCCAGCAGTGGGGCGGGGACTAGTCTAGGGAATGAGCAGTTCTTC.

This clonotype has a handful of counts. The chain carries TRBV7-9 and TRBJ1-2; D remains unclear. CDR3 length: 13 residues. V was cut by 3 bases and J by 7 bases, with 12 bases left in between. Germline lookup yields CDR1 SEHNR and CDR2 FQNEAQ (reference sequence). Here the CDR3 DNA reads TGTGCCAGCAGCTTGGGCGGGGTCAGTGGCTACACCTTC. The encoded protein is CASSLGGVSGYTF.

The genes are TRBV4-3 and TRBJ2-1; D remains unclear. The germline CDR1 and CDR2 sequences are LGHNA and YSLEER. V lost 4 bases to trimming and J lost 0 bases, with 7 bases between them. The CDR3 runs to 14 residues. The CDR3 reads CASSRSFSYNEQFF. CDR3 in DNA: TGCGCCAGCAGCCGGTCCTTCTCCTACAATGAGCAGTTCTTC.

This clonotype was picked up one time. The gene calls are TRBV4-1 and TRBJ1-4; D gene uncertain. In germline, CDR1 is MGHRA, CDR2 YSYEKL. The CDR3 contains 14 residues. Trimming took 1 base from V and 4 from J, leaving 7 bases between them. The CDR3 DNA reads as TGCGCCAGCAGCCAAGTTACTCGTAATGAAAAACTGTTTTTT. Its protein is CASSQVTRNEKLFF.

The chain employs TRBV7-2 and TRBJ2-5; TRBD1 matches 12 bases. The V segment lost 5 bases and the J segment 5 bases; nucleotides outside the gene matches: 6. This CDR3 comprises 15 residues. Germline assignment: CDR1 SGHTA and CDR2 FQGNSA. In DNA form, the CDR3 reads TGTGCCAGCAGCACCGCCGGGACAGGGGGCGAGACCCAGTACTTC. Protein sequence: CASSTAGTGGETQYF.

This clonotype was seen at least ten times. The CDR3 DNA reads as TGTGCCAGCAGCCCCCGTTGGGGGGCGGGAGCCAACTACGAGCAGTACTTC. Translation: CASSPRWGAGANYEQYF. V gene TRBV9 combines with J gene TRBJ2-7; D is possibly TRBD2 (7 bases). CDR3 length equals 17 residues. Trimming pared 4 bases from V and 3 bases from J, leaving 23 bases between. The germline gives CDR1 SGDLS, CDR2 YYNGEE.

This clonotype was observed a handful of times. The V gene is TRBV4-3, the J gene TRBJ2-1; D assignment may be TRBD1 or TRBD2 (5 bases each). V was pared by 2 bases and J by 12 bases, with 14 bases between. Germline CDR1 is LGHNA and CDR2 is YSLEER. The CDR3 sequence is 13 residues long. CDR3 in amino acids: CASSQIPPGTQFF. CDR3 nucleotide sequence: TGCGCCAGCAGCCAAATACCCCCCGGGACGCAGTTCTTC.

This rearrangement joins TRBV12-3 or TRBV12-4 to TRBJ1-2, with D unresolved. The CDR3 spans 13 residues. V was shortened by 6 bases and J by 3 bases, with 11 bases between the two germline ends. The CDR3, as DNA: TGTGCCAGCAGCCGAGGCTGGGACTATGGCTACACCTTC. It is translated as CASSRGWDYGYTF.

This clonotype showed up just a few times. This sequence joins TRBV2 and TRBJ2-7; D not resolved. V was shortened by 1 base and J by 2 bases, with 3 bases between the two germline ends. The CDR3 consists of 12 residues. Germline V gene lookup returns CDR1 SNHLY and CDR2 FYNNEI. The DNA for the CDR3 is TGTGCCAGCAGTGAAGTAGCCTACGAGCAGTACTTC. This translates into CASSEVAYEQYF.

V and J are TRBV12-3 or TRBV12-4 and TRBJ2-1; D unresolved. V was cut by 2 bases and J by 9 bases, with 8 bases left in between. The CDR3 runs 12 residues. CDR3 sequence reads: CASSLLSLEQFF. The CDR3 region has the DNA TGTGCCAGCAGTTTACTATCGCTTGAGCAGTTCTTC.